Below are 21 T cell receptor beta chains sequenced from a single sample in a study of blood T cell repertoires in COVID-19. This table comes from immunoSEQ multiplex PCR, and its TCRdb copy is limited to in-frame clones, with some not included. The data show just under 90,000 clones, approximately 91% seen once. The sequenced sample consisted of peripheral blood. Receptors originate from a woman of 80 years or more with acute or convalescent COVID-19.

The V call is TRBV7-3, the J call TRBJ2-3, with 7 positions matching TRBD2. J was trimmed by 5 bases and V by 2 bases; bases with no gene match: 13. CDR1 is SGHTA, CDR2 FQGTGA, per germline. This CDR3 is built from 17 residues. The CDR3 protein is CASSLRPSGGPQDTQYF. CDR3 nucleotide sequence: TGTGCCAGCAGCTTACGGCCTAGCGGAGGGCCCCAAGATACGCAGTATTTT.

The rearrangement joins TRBV4-3 to TRBJ2-3; 12 positions match TRBD2. Germline assignment: CDR1 LGHNA and CDR2 YSLEER. This CDR3 is built from 15 residues. V gave up 5 bases and J gave up 1 base; unmatched junction bases: 1. The CDR3 here is CASSWTSGGTDTQYF. CDR3 DNA sequence: TGCGCCAGCAGCTGGACTAGCGGGGGCACAGATACGCAGTATTTT.

The count of this clone is one. This rearrangement joins TRBV11-2 to TRBJ1-6; D uncertain. Trimming took 0 bases from V and 14 from J, leaving 17 bases between them. The CDR3 has 15 residues. Germline CDR1 is SGHAT and CDR2 is FQNNGV. CDR3 DNA: TGTGCCAGCAGCTTAGATCCCCTGGTAGAATTCTCCCTCCACTTT. This codes for CASSLDPLVEFSLHF.

This clone was seen just once. The chain carries TRBV29-1 and TRBJ2-3; D unclear. The V gene's germline CDR1 is SQVTM and CDR2 ANQGSEA. The CDR3 has 13 amino acids. V dropped 4 bases and J dropped 2 bases, with 10 bases sitting between them. CDR3 protein: CSVVAYYTDTQYF. Written as DNA, the CDR3 is TGCAGCGTTGTGGCCTACTACACAGATACGCAGTATTTT.

The V and J genes are TRBV5-4 and TRBJ2-7, with D possibly matching TRBD2 (6 bases). Germline V lookup: CDR1 SGHNT, CDR2 YYREEE (reference sequence). This CDR3 has 15 residues. Trimming took off 5 bases at V and 0 bases at J, with 15 bases between the two ends. CDR3 protein: CASSFSGGSSYEQYF. In DNA form, the CDR3 reads TGTGCCAGCAGTTTTAGCGGAGGGAGCTCCTACGAGCAGTACTTC.

The chain joins TRBV6-1 to TRBJ1-2; 7 nucleotides align to TRBD1. CDR3 length: 15 residues. V trimming: 1 base; J trimming: 4 bases; junction bases outside the gene matches: 6. Germline values: CDR1 MNHNS, CDR2 SASEGT. The CDR3 nucleotides read TGTGCCAGCAGTGAAGGGAACCGGGACAGCTATGGCTACACCTTC. It codes for CASSEGNRDSYGYTF.

The chain employs TRBV29-1 and TRBJ1-1, with 10 bases that match TRBD1. The CDR3 spans 13 residues. Germline lookup yields CDR1 SQVTM and CDR2 ANQGSEA. V was pared by 8 bases and J by 1 base, with 4 bases of the junction left unmatched. CDR3 in amino acids: CSSDRGRNTEAFF. CDR3 nucleotides: TGCAGCTCCGACAGGGGGCGGAACACTGAAGCTTTCTTT.

The chain has TRBV11-2 and TRBJ1-1; TRBD1 agrees at 7 bases. The CDR3 extends over 15 amino acids. The V segment lost 5 bases and the J segment 2 bases; nucleotides outside the gene matches: 8. The germline V gene has CDR1 SGHAT and CDR2 FQNNGV. CDR3 sequence reads: CASSLLGQENTEAFF. The CDR3 DNA follows: TGTGCCAGCAGCCTCCTCGGACAGGAAAACACTGAAGCTTTCTTT.

V and J are TRBV5-1 and TRBJ1-1, with unresolved D. The length of the CDR3 is 15 residues. V lost 6 bases to trimming and J lost 5 bases, with 20 bases between them. CDR1 SGHRS and CDR2 YFSETQ come from the germline V gene. CDR3 amino acids: CASTPDGVRLTEAFF. CDR3 bases: TGCGCCAGCACTCCCGACGGGGTCCGATTGACTGAAGCTTTCTTT.

This chain links TRBV27 with TRBJ1-1; D possibly corresponds to TRBD1 (5 bases). Per germline, CDR1 MNHEY and CDR2 SMNVEV (reference sequence). V was trimmed by 5 bases and J by 5 bases, leaving 15 bases between them. This CDR3 region has 14 residues. The CDR3 region has the DNA TGTGCCAGCAGTCCATGGGGGGGAGAGACTGAAGCTTTCTTT. As protein: CASSPWGGETEAFF.

The chain carries TRBV4-3 and TRBJ2-1, with 8 bases that match TRBD1. The CDR3 covers 17 residues. Per germline, CDR1 LGHNA and CDR2 YSLEER. After removal of 1 base from V and 8 bases from J, the junction contained 13 bases not matched to a gene. CDR3 DNA: TGCGCCAGCAGCCAAGTGGCAGGGGGCATAAGGGGGGATGAGCAGTTCTTC. Its protein product is CASSQVAGGIRGDEQFF.

The chain couples TRBV15 to TRBJ2-2; maybe TRBD2 (6 bases). The V end was cut by 1 base, the J end by 3 bases, with 9 bases between. This CDR3 has 15 residues. CDR1 is LNHNV, CDR2 YYDKDF, per germline (reference sequence). CDR3 amino acids: CATSRAGTYTGELFF. DNA for the CDR3: TGTGCCACCAGCAGAGCCGGGACTTACACCGGGGAGCTGTTTTTT.

The CDR3 DNA sequence: TGTGCCAGCAGCAAAGCGGGGGACAGACACAATGAGCAGTTCTTC. It translates to CASSKAGDRHNEQFF. V usage is TRBV21-1 and J usage is TRBJ2-1; the table calls TRBD1, which could not be checked here. TRBV21-1 is classified as a pseudogene. The CDR3 loop spans 15 amino acids.

The CDR3 protein is CASSLGLAKISSYEQYF. CDR3 sequence (DNA): TGTGCCAGCAGCTTAGGTCTAGCGAAGATCAGCTCCTACGAGCAGTACTTC. The V gene is TRBV7-2, the J gene TRBJ2-7; TRBD2 is a possible D gene (6 bases). The V end was cut by 1 base, the J end by 0 bases, with 16 bases between. CDR3 length: 17 amino acids. Germline CDR1 SGHTA, CDR2 FQGNSA.

This clone has just a few counts. The gene calls are TRBV2 and TRBJ1-1; D ambiguous. Germline V lookup: CDR1 SNHLY, CDR2 FYNNEI. This CDR3 has 16 residues. V dropped 3 bases and J dropped 0 bases, with 14 bases sitting between them. CDR3 region: CASSDGSGIMNTEAFF. The DNA for the CDR3 is TGTGCCAGCAGTGATGGGAGTGGAATCATGAACACTGAAGCTTTCTTT.

This chain joins TRBV27 and TRBJ1-5, with 8 bases matching TRBD1. This CDR3 has 13 residues. V was clipped by 3 bases and J by 6 bases; unmatched bases: 1. The V gene's germline CDR1 is MNHEY and CDR2 SMNVEV (reference sequence). CDR3 loop: CASSFRGPQPQHF. Written as DNA, the CDR3 is TGTGCCAGCAGTTTCAGGGGGCCTCAGCCCCAGCATTTT.

The rearrangement joins TRBV19 to TRBJ2-1, with 8 bases lining up with TRBD2. Germline values: CDR1 LNHDA, CDR2 SQIVND (reference sequence). V lost 7 bases, J lost 4 bases, and 12 bases stayed unmatched. The CDR3 covers 16 residues. CDR3 sequence reads: CASTKGSGGKYNEQFF. Written as DNA, the CDR3 is TGTGCCAGTACAAAAGGGAGCGGGGGAAAGTACAATGAGCAGTTCTTC.

The chain employs TRBV3-1 (or the pseudogene TRBV3-2) and TRBJ1-2; D gene ambiguous. V lost 3 bases to trimming and J lost 4 bases, with 18 bases between them. CDR1 and CDR2 (germline): LGHDT, YNNKEL (reference sequence). The CDR3 sequence is 16 residues long. CDR3 bases: TGTGCCAGCAGCCACCTAAGTGGGAGCGGGGTCTATGGCTACACCTTC. Its protein is CASSHLSGSGVYGYTF.

CDR3 loop: CASSQDRVATLNNNEQFF. DNA of the CDR3: TGCGCCAGCAGCCAAGACCGGGTAGCTACGCTTAATAACAATGAGCAGTTCTTC. V is TRBV4-3 and J is TRBJ2-1; D unresolved. The germline CDR1 and CDR2 sequences are LGHNA and YSLEER. This CDR3 is 18 amino acids long. V dropped 0 bases and J dropped 5 bases, with 20 bases sitting between them.

The CDR3 reads CASSLAGGRNQPQHF. The DNA of the CDR3 is TGTGCCAGCAGCTTAGCGGGTGGGAGGAATCAGCCCCAGCATTTT. This chain links TRBV7-2 with TRBJ1-5; D ambiguous. Trimming took 0 bases from V and 4 from J, leaving 10 bases between them. This CDR3 has 15 residues. Germline CDR1 reads SGHTA; CDR2 reads FQGNSA.

The chain joins TRBV7-9 to TRBJ1-4, with TRBD1 matching 9 bases. CDR3 size: 17 residues. Germline lookup yields CDR1 SEHNR and CDR2 FQNEAQ (reference sequence). V lost 5 bases to trimming and J lost 8 bases; unmatched junction nucleotides: 15. The chain's CDR3 is CASSPFRGDRDGEKLFF. Written as DNA, the CDR3 is TGTGCCAGCAGCCCCTTTCGGGGGGACAGGGATGGCGAAAAACTGTTTTTT. Looking up the rest from reference TRBV7-9 and TRBJ1-4 gives the full variable domain: DTGVSQNPRHKITKRGQNVTFRCDPISEHNRLYWYRQTLGQGPEFLTYFQNEAQLEKSRLLSDRFSAERPKGSFSTLEIQRTEQGDSAMYLCASSPFRGDRDGEKLFFGSGTQLSVL.